Below, 31 T cell receptor beta chains from the same sample are listed, as sequenced in a study of STAT5B mutations in CD4+ large granular lymphocyte leukemia (dated by TCRdb to between 2022 and 2023). Libraries were built with the immunoSEQ multiplex PCR assay. This is the immuneACCESS table as TCRdb keeps it, with only in-frame sequences that have V and J called. A part of the clones is gone; compared with another copy, unresolved V genes explain less than half, and the rest is unexplained. The sample table shows about 21,000 clones, and 70% to 75% are seen once. The ten largest clones capture about 32% of the sample. Sequenced: CD4+ T cells from blood buffy coats. The source of these receptors is a human donor in good health.

About this clone itself: Other DNA sequences in this specimen translate into the identical CDR3. The chain employs TRBV29-1 and TRBJ1-1, with TRBD1 identical over 11 bases. This CDR3 region has 17 residues. The germline gives CDR1 SQVTM, CDR2 ANQGSEA. The V gene end was trimmed by 7 bases and the J gene end by 4 bases; junction bases not matched to a gene: 17. DNA for the CDR3: TGCAGCGCCGAAGGGGTTCGGACAGGGGGCGCGGTCACTGAAGCTTTCTTT. Translating gives CSAEGVRTGGAVTEAFF.

The chain couples TRBV5-6 to TRBJ1-1, with D possibly TRBD1 on 6 matching bases. The germline gives CDR1 SGHDT, CDR2 YYEEEE. V lost 0 bases, J lost 6 bases, and 9 bases lay in between. This CDR3 comprises 13 residues. CDR3 sequence reads: CASSLAGVPEAFF. The CDR3 nucleotides read TGTGCCAGCAGCTTGGCAGGGGTACCTGAAGCTTTCTTT.

The chain combines TRBV5-5 with TRBJ2-3, with TRBD1 as a possible D gene (6 bases). Trimming removed 4 bases at V and 2 bases at J, with 11 bases between. From germline, CDR1 is SGHKS and CDR2 YYEKEE (reference sequence). The CDR3 loop spans 14 amino acids. The CDR3 sequence: CASSRRGDTDTQYF. Written as DNA, the CDR3 is TGTGCCAGCAGCCGCAGGGGTGACACAGATACGCAGTATTTT.

The chain recombines TRBV2 with TRBJ1-5, with D maybe TRBD1 (5 bases). Trimming shortened V by 6 bases and J by 6 bases, and 9 bases separated the two germline ends. Germline loops: CDR1 SNHLY, CDR2 FYNNEI. The CDR3 length is 12 residues. This CDR3 is CASSRVFQPQHF. The CDR3 DNA is TGTGCCAGCAGCAGGGTATTTCAGCCCCAGCATTTT.

The gene calls are TRBV5-4 and TRBJ2-1, with D perhaps matching TRBD2 (6 bases). Germline CDR1 reads SGHNT; CDR2 reads YYREEE (reference sequence). The CDR3 contains 15 residues. Between the trimmed V and J ends, which lost 1 base and 9 bases, there was a span of 17 bases. The CDR3 sequence: CASSLPMTREVEQFF. CDR3 bases: TGTGCCAGCAGCTTGCCTATGACTAGGGAGGTTGAGCAGTTCTTC. The full variable domain, completed using reference TRBV5-4 and TRBJ2-1, is ETGVTQSPTHLIKTRGQQVTLRCSSQSGHNTVSWYQQALGQGPQFIFQYYREEENGRGNFPPRFSGLQFPNYSSELNVNALELDDSALYLCASSLPMTREVEQFFGPGTRLTVL.

V is TRBV11-3 and J is TRBJ2-2, with TRBD1 as a possible D gene (6 bases). V shed 3 bases and J shed 6 bases, with 14 bases lying between them. The CDR3 has 15 residues. Germline-derived CDR1 and CDR2 are SGHNT and YENEEA. The CDR3 is CASSLTTGSPGELFF. For the CDR3, the DNA is TGTGCCAGCAGCTTGACCACAGGGTCTCCCGGGGAGCTGTTTTTT.

CDR3 loop: CASSLQGARNEKLFF. The CDR3 DNA reads as TGCGCCAGCAGCTTACAGGGGGCGCGGAATGAAAAACTGTTTTTT. The V call is TRBV5-1, the J call TRBJ1-4, with 9 nucleotides matching TRBD1. The CDR3 runs to 15 residues. CDR1 SGHRS and CDR2 YFSETQ come from the germline V gene. The V segment lost 2 bases and the J segment 5 bases; nucleotides outside the gene matches: 4.

The gene calls are TRBV6-5 and TRBJ1-2; D is ambiguous. Germline V CDR1 and CDR2: MNHEY, SVGAGI. This CDR3 region has 13 residues. V lost 7 bases to trimming and J lost 8 bases, with 17 bases between them. CDR3 in amino acids: CASTSGRYLGYTF. The CDR3 DNA reads as TGTGCCAGCACCTCCGGCAGGTATCTCGGCTACACCTTC.

This clone has only a few counts. This chain uses TRBV5-4 with TRBJ2-1, with D possibly matching TRBD2 (5 bases). Germline CDR1 SGHNT, CDR2 YYREEE (reference sequence). There are 13 residues in the CDR3. The V and J ends lost 1 base and 9 bases respectively, with 11 bases between them. DNA of the CDR3: TGTGCCAGCAGCTTGTTCGAGGGCGGTGAGCAGTTCTTC. It encodes CASSLFEGGEQFF.

This chain links TRBV18 with TRBJ2-7; a weak D match, TRBD2 (5 bases). CDR3 length: 12 amino acids. V gave up 6 bases and J gave up 6 bases, with 12 bases separating them. Germline V lookup: CDR1 KGHSH, CDR2 LQKENI. This CDR3 reads CASSLGKGEQYF. CDR3 in DNA: TGTGCCAGCTCCCTCGGGAAGGGCGAGCAGTACTTC.

The rearrangement uses TRBV12-5 and TRBJ2-1; 11 bases fit TRBD2. V lost 5 bases to trimming and J lost 8 bases; unmatched junction nucleotides: 5. Germline values: CDR1 LGHNT, CDR2 FRNRAP. This CDR3 spans 14 amino acids. CDR3: CASGKTSGSDEQFF. DNA for the CDR3: TGTGCTAGTGGTAAAACTAGCGGGAGTGATGAGCAGTTCTTC.

The sample holds one count of this clone. The V gene is TRBV9, the J gene TRBJ2-4; 7 bases map to TRBD1. CDR3 size: 15 residues. CDR1 SGDLS and CDR2 YYNGEE come from the germline V gene. V was pared by 2 bases and J by 6 bases, with 8 bases of the junction left unmatched. The CDR3: CASSVGDRALNIQYF. As DNA, the CDR3 is TGTGCCAGCAGCGTCGGCGACAGGGCCTTAAACATTCAGTACTTC.

This chain joins TRBV6-5 and TRBJ2-6; 7 bases agree with TRBD2. CDR3 length equals 15 residues. Trimming removed 5 bases from V and 1 base from J; junction bases left unmatched: 2. Germline CDR1 reads MNHEY; CDR2 reads SVGAGI. CDR3 sequence reads: CASSPGRSGANVLTF. The CDR3 bases are TGTGCCAGCAGTCCCGGGAGGTCTGGGGCCAACGTCCTGACTTTC.

The chain is built from TRBV20-1 and TRBJ2-1; D gene ambiguous. Germline V CDR1 and CDR2: DFQATT, SNEGSKA (reference sequence). This CDR3 spans 11 amino acids. V lost 1 base and J lost 9, with 7 bases in between. Here the CDR3 DNA reads TGCAGTGCTAGAGGCTCGGGTGAGCAGTTCTTC. Its translation: CSARGSGEQFF.

This chain uses TRBV6-6 with TRBJ2-6, with a possible D match to TRBD2 (7 bases). CDR1 is MNHNY, CDR2 SVGAGI, per germline (reference sequence). The CDR3 covers 16 residues. The V end lost 4 bases, the J end lost 1 base, and 11 bases lay between the germline ends. In DNA form, the CDR3 reads TGTGCCAGCAGTTGGGGGGGCGTTTCTGGGGCCAACGTCCTGACTTTC. It yields the protein CASSWGGVSGANVLTF.

Turning to this clone: One end of the junction fails to match germline, which may point to a read error. This chain uses TRBV29-1 with TRBJ2-1; 9 positions agree with TRBD1. Germline V gene lookup returns CDR1 SQVTM and CDR2 ANQGSEA. The CDR3 is 14 amino acids. The CDR3 sequence: CGVKRDRAANEQFF. In DNA, the CDR3 is TGCGGCGTGAAGAGGGACAGGGCCGCCAATGAGCAGTTCTTC.

The CDR3 nucleotides read TGCGCCAGCAGCCAAGATTGGGGACAGTTGGAGACCCAGTACTTC. Its translation: CASSQDWGQLETQYF. The chain links TRBV4-1 to TRBJ2-5; 7 bases map to TRBD1. CDR3 size: 15 residues. The V gene's germline CDR1 is MGHRA and CDR2 YSYEKL. Trimming cost V 0 bases and J 5 bases; bases outside gene matches: 6.

The chain couples TRBV28 to TRBJ2-1, with 7 nucleotides matching TRBD2. The germline gives CDR1 MDHEN, CDR2 SYDVKM. CDR3 length equals 14 residues. The V and J ends lost 7 bases and 4 bases, in that order; junction bases with no gene match: 7. CDR3 DNA sequence: TGTGCCAGCACCTTTCTGGGGGGGTACAATGAGCAGTTCTTC. Protein: CASTFLGGYNEQFF.

The chain uses TRBV5-1 and TRBJ2-1; 16 nucleotides agree with TRBD2. V lost 4 bases and J lost 6; bases outside the gene matches: 7. The CDR3 has 17 residues. Germline CDR1 reads SGHRS; CDR2 reads YFSETQ. CDR3 loop: CASSPGTSGRGRNEQFF. Here the CDR3 DNA reads TGCGCCAGCAGCCCCGGGACTAGCGGGAGGGGACGCAATGAGCAGTTCTTC.

This clone is a singleton in its sample. This chain joins TRBV5-6 and TRBJ2-1; maybe TRBD1 (5 bases). V lost 0 bases, J lost 6 bases, and 10 bases lay in between. Per the germline V gene, CDR1 is SGHDT and CDR2 is YYEEEE. This CDR3 comprises 14 residues. The CDR3 region has the DNA TGTGCCAGCAGCTTGGCTCCTACAGGCAATGAGCAGTTCTTC. As protein: CASSLAPTGNEQFF.

This chain connects TRBV18 to TRBJ1-1, with a possible D match to TRBD1 (5 bases). From germline, CDR1 is KGHSH and CDR2 LQKENI. The V end was cut by 1 base, the J end by 4 bases, with 7 bases between. This CDR3 is built from 13 residues. CDR3 residues: CASSPLGGTEAFF. Here the CDR3 DNA reads TGTGCCAGCTCACCACTGGGGGGCACTGAAGCTTTCTTT.

This chain joins TRBV2 and TRBJ1-2; 8 bases match TRBD1. Germline CDR1 is SNHLY and CDR2 is FYNNEI. The CDR3 extends over 14 amino acids. With V trimmed by 4 bases and J by 0 bases, 1 base remained unmatched. In DNA form, the CDR3 reads TGTGCCAGCAGTGGGACAGGGCCTAACTATGGCTACACCTTC. This translates into CASSGTGPNYGYTF.

The V and J genes are TRBV6-1 and TRBJ1-3; no reliable D call. Germline values: CDR1 MNHNS, CDR2 SASEGT. Trimming removed 0 bases at V and 0 bases at J, with 6 bases between. The CDR3 spans 15 residues. The CDR3 spells CASSEAGFSGNTIYF. DNA for the CDR3: TGTGCCAGCAGTGAAGCAGGGTTCTCTGGAAACACCATATATTTT.

The genes are TRBV27 and TRBJ1-5; 7 nucleotides line up with TRBD1. The length of the CDR3 is 14 residues. Trimming took 4 bases from V and 9 from J; bases not matched to a gene: 9. Looked up from germline, CDR1 is MNHEY and CDR2 is SMNVEV (reference sequence). CDR3 nucleotides: TGTGCCAGCAGTTACATACAGGGGCGGGGGCCCCAGCATTTT. Translating gives CASSYIQGRGPQHF.

This clone was counted between two and nine times. J is TRBJ1-4 and V is TRBV20-1, with unresolved D. V lost 1 base and J 9 bases, leaving 6 bases between the germline ends. Germline CDR1 DFQATT, CDR2 SNEGSKA (reference sequence). The CDR3 runs to 11 residues. The CDR3 DNA sequence: TGCAGTGCTAGAGCCCTCCAAAAACTGTTTTTT. This sequence encodes CSARALQKLFF.

V is TRBV5-1 and J is TRBJ2-5; 12 nucleotides line up with TRBD2. CDR1 is SGHRS, CDR2 YFSETQ, per germline. CDR3 size: 17 residues. Losses at the gene ends were 2 bases for V and 5 bases for J; bases not matched to a gene: 10. The CDR3 sequence: CASSLGAGTSGSETQYF. The CDR3 bases are TGCGCCAGCAGCTTAGGAGCCGGGACTAGCGGGTCGGAGACCCAGTACTTC.

By frequency in the sample, this clone is medium-sized. The V call is TRBV7-2, the J call TRBJ2-1; 10 bases agree with TRBD2. The CDR3 contains 18 residues. Germline CDR1 is SGHTA and CDR2 is FQGNSA. V lost 1 base, J lost 7 bases, and 13 bases stayed unmatched. The CDR3 sequence: CASSLELESGRAGNEQFF. DNA of the CDR3: TGTGCCAGCAGCTTAGAACTCGAGAGCGGGAGGGCTGGGAATGAGCAGTTCTTC.

This sequence joins TRBV7-2 and TRBJ1-5; D call uncertain. CDR3 length equals 13 residues. V lost 5 bases and J 5 bases, leaving 10 bases between the germline ends. Germline CDR1 and CDR2: SGHTA and FQGNSA. CDR3 sequence: CASSLEADQPQHF. The CDR3 DNA is TGTGCCAGCAGCCTAGAGGCCGATCAGCCCCAGCATTTT.

This clone was seen more than once but under ten times. The rearrangement links TRBV5-4 to TRBJ1-6, with a weak D call TRBD1 (5 bases). V lost 4 bases, J lost 2 bases, and 16 bases lay in between. Per the germline V gene, CDR1 is SGHNT and CDR2 is YYREEE (reference sequence). The CDR3 spans 17 residues. The CDR3 nucleotides read TGTGCCAGCAGCCTCTGGAGGGGTATGGCCTATAATTCACCCCTCCACTTT. This codes for CASSLWRGMAYNSPLHF.

The chain is built from TRBV4-1 and TRBJ2-5; tentative D call: TRBD2 (5 bases). The V gene's germline CDR1 is MGHRA and CDR2 YSYEKL. V was cut by 3 bases and J by 2 bases, with 13 bases left in between. The CDR3 has 15 amino acids. The CDR3 nucleotides are TGCGCCAGCAGCCACCGCTCCCCGGGACAAGAGACCCAGTACTTC. Its protein product is CASSHRSPGQETQYF.

This clone showed up just once. This sequence joins TRBV28 and TRBJ1-1, with D perhaps matching TRBD1 (6 bases). The V end lost 5 bases, the J end lost 2 bases, and 12 bases lay between the germline ends. The CDR3 contains 14 residues. The germline gives CDR1 MDHEN, CDR2 SYDVKM. The CDR3 region has the DNA TGTGCCAGCAGTGGACCGGGGGCTAACACTGAAGCTTTCTTT. Translating gives CASSGPGANTEAFF.